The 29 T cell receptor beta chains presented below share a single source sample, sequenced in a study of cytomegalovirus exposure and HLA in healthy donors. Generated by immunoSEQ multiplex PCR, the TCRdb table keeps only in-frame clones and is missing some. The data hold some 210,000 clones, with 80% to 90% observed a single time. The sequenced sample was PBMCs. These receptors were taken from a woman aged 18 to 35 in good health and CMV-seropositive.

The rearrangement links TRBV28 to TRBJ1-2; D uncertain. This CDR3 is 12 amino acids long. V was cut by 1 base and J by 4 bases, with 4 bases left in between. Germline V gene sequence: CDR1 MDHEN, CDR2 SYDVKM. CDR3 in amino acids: CASSLSGYGYTF. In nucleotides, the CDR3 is TGTGCCAGCAGTTTATCGGGCTATGGCTACACCTTC.

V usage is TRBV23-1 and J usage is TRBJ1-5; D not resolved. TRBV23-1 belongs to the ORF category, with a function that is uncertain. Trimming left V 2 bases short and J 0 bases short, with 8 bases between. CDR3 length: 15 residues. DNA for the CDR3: TGCGCCAGCAGTCAAACCCGCGGTAGCAATCAGCCCCAGCATTTT. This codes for CASSQTRGSNQPQHF.

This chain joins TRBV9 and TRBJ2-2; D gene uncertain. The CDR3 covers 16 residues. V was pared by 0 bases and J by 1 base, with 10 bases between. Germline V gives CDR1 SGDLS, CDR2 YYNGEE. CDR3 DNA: TGTGCCAGCAGCGTAGATCGGCAGGTGAACACCGGGGAGCTGTTTTTT. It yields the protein CASSVDRQVNTGELFF. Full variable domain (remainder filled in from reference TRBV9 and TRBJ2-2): DSGVTQTPKHLITATGQRVTLRCSPRSGDLSVYWYQQSLDQGLQFLIQYYNGEERAKGNILERFSAQQFPDLHSELNLSSLELGDSALYFCASSVDRQVNTGELFFGEGSRLTVL.

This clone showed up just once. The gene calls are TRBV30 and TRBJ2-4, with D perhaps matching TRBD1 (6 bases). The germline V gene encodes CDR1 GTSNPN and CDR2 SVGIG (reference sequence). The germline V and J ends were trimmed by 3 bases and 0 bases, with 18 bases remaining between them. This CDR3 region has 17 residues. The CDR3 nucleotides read TGTGCCTGGAGCCGCGGACAGTTAATACTAGCCAAAAACATTCAGTACTTC. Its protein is CAWSRGQLILAKNIQYF.

In nucleotides, the CDR3 is TGTGCTAGTGGCCCCAACTGGGGGGAAGTACGCTACGAGCAGTACTTC. Translation gives CASGPNWGEVRYEQYF. The rearrangement links TRBV12-5 to TRBJ2-7, with D tentatively TRBD2 (6 bases). Trimming left V 6 bases short and J 3 bases short, with 21 bases between. Germline V gene lookup returns CDR1 LGHNT and CDR2 FRNRAP. The CDR3 runs 16 residues.

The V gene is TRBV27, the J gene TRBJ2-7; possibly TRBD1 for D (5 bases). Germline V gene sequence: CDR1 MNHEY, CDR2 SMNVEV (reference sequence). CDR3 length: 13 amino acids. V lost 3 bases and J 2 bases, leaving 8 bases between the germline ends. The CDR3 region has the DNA TGTGCCAGCAGTTTTCAGGGCCCCTACGAGCAGTACTTC. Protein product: CASSFQGPYEQYF.

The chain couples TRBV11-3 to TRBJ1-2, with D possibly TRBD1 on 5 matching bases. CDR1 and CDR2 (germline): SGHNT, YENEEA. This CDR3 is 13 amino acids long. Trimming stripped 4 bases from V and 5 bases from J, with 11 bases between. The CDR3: CASSSRGGYGYTF. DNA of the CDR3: TGTGCCAGCAGCTCTAGGGGAGGGTATGGCTACACCTTC.

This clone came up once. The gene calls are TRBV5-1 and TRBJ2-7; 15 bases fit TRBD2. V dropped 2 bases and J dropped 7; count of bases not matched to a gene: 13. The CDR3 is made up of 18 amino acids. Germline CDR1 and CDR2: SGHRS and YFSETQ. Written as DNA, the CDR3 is TGCGCCAGCAGCTTCGGACTAGCGGGAGGGCTCCCCAGGGGAGAGCAGTACTTC. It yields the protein CASSFGLAGGLPRGEQYF.

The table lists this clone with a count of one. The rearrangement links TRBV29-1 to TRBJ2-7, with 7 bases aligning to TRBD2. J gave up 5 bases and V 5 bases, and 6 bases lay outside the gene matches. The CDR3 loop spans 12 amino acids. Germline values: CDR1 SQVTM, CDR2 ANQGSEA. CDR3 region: CSVRGLADEQYF. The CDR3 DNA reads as TGCAGCGTTCGAGGGCTAGCGGACGAGCAGTACTTC.

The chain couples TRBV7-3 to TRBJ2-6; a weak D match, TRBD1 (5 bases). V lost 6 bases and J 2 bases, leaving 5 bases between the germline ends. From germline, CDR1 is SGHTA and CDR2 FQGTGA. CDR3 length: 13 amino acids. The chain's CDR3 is CASRDTGANVLTF. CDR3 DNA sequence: TGTGCCAGCAGGGACACTGGGGCCAACGTCCTGACTTTC.

CDR3 sequence: CASSAQARGWRNTEAFF. DNA for the CDR3: TGTGCCAGCAGCGCCCAGGCGAGGGGGTGGAGGAACACTGAAGCTTTCTTT. The chain joins TRBV9 to TRBJ1-1, with D possibly matching TRBD1 (6 bases). This CDR3 region has 17 residues. V gave up 3 bases and J gave up 1 base, with 19 bases separating them. Germline CDR1 SGDLS, CDR2 YYNGEE.

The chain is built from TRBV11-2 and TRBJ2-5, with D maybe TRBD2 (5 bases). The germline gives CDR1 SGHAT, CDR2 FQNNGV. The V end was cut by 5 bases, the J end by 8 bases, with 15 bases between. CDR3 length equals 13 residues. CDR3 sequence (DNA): TGTGCCAGCAGCCCCACGGCCGGGGTTACCCAGTACTTC. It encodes CASSPTAGVTQYF.

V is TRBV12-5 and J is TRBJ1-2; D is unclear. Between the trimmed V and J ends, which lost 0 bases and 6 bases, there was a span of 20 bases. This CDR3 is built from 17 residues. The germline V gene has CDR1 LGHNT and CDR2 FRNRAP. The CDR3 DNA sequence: TGTGCTAGTGGTTTGGTACTGGCTGGGAAGGGAGCCGATGGCTACACCTTC. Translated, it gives CASGLVLAGKGADGYTF.

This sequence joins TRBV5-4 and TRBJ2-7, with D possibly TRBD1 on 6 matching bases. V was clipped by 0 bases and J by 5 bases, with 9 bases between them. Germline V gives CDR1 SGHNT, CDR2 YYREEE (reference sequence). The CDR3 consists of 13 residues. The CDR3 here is CASSLVGADEQYF. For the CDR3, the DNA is TGTGCCAGCAGCTTGGTGGGGGCGGACGAGCAGTACTTC.

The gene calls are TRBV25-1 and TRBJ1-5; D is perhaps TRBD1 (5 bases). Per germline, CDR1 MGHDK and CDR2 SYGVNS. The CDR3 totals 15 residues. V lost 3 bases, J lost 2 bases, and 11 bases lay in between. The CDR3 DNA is TGTGCCAGCAGTGAGCAGGGCACGGGCAATCAGCCCCAGCATTTT. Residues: CASSEQGTGNQPQHF.

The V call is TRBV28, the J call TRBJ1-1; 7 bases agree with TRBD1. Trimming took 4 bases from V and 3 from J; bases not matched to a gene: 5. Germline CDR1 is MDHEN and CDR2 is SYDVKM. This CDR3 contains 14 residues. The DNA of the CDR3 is TGTGCCAGCAGTTGGGGGACAGCAGACACTGAAGCTTTCTTT. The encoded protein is CASSWGTADTEAFF.

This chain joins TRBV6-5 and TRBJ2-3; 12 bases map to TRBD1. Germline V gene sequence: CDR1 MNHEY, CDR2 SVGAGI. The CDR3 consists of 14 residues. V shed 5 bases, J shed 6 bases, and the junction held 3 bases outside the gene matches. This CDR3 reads CASSEGTGGDTQYF. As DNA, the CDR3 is TGTGCCAGCAGTGAAGGGACAGGGGGCGATACGCAGTATTTT.

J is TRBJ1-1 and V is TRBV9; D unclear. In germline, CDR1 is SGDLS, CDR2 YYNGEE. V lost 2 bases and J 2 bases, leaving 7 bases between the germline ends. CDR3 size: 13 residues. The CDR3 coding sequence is TGTGCCAGCAGCGTGGAGGGAAACACTGAAGCTTTCTTT. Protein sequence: CASSVEGNTEAFF.

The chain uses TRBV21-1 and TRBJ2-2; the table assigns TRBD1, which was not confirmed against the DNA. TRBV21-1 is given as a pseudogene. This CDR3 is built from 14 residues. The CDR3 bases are TGTGCCAGCAGCATCCGACACTACACCGGGGAGCTGTTTTTT. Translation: CASSIRHYTGELFF.

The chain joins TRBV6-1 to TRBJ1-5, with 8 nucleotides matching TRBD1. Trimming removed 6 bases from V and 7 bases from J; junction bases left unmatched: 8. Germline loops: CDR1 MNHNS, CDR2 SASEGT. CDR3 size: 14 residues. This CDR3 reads CASRFRGLGQPQHF. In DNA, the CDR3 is TGTGCCAGCAGGTTCAGGGGGCTAGGGCAGCCCCAGCATTTT.

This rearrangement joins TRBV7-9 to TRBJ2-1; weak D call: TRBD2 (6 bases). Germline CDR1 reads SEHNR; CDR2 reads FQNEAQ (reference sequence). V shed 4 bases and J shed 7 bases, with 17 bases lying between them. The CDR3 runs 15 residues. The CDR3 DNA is TGTGCCAGCAGCTCAAGTGCGGGACGTGGGAATGAGCAGTTCTTC. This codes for CASSSSAGRGNEQFF.

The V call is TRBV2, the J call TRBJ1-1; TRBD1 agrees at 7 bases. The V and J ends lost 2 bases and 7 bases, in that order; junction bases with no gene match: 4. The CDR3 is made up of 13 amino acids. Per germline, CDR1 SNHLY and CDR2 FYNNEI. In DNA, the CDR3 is TGTGCCAGCAGTGAATCCCGGGACAGTGAAGCTTTCTTT. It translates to CASSESRDSEAFF.

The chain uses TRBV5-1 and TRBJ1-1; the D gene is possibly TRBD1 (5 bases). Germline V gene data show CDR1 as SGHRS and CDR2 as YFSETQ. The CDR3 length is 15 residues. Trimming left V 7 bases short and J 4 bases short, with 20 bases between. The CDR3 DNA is TGCGCCAGCGGGACGCCGGGGGGGGAAGCCACTGAAGCTTTCTTT. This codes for CASGTPGGEATEAFF.

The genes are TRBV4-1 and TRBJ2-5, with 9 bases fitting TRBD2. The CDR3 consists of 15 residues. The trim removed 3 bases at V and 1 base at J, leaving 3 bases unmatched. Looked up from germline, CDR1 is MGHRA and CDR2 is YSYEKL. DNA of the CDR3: TGCGCCAGCAGCCAGGCACTAGCGGGCCAAGAGACCCAGTACTTC. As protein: CASSQALAGQETQYF.

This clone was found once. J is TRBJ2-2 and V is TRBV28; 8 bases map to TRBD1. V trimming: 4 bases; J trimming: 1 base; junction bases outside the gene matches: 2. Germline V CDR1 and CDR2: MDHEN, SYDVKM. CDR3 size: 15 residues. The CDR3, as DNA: TGTGCCAGCAGTTGGGGACAGGTGAACACCGGGGAGCTGTTTTTT. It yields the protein CASSWGQVNTGELFF.

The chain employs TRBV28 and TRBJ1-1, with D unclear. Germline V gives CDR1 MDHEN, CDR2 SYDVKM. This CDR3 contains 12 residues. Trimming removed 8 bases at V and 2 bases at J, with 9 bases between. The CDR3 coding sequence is TGTGCCAGCCAGGAGGGCAACACTGAAGCTTTCTTT. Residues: CASQEGNTEAFF.

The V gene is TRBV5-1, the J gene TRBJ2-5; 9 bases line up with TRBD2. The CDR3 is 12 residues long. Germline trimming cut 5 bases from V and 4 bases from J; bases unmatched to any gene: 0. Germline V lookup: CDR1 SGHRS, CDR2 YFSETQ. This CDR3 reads CASRAGGETQYF. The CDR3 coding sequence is TGCGCCAGCAGAGCGGGAGGAGAGACCCAGTACTTC.

The CDR3 is CASSPAIPQGEDYGYTF. The CDR3 DNA follows: TGCGCCAGCAGTCCAGCAATCCCACAGGGGGAGGACTATGGCTACACCTTC. The V call is TRBV4-1, the J call TRBJ1-2; 8 nucleotides match TRBD1. Germline V lookup: CDR1 MGHRA, CDR2 YSYEKL. V lost 6 bases to trimming and J lost 3 bases; unmatched junction nucleotides: 15. The CDR3 has 17 amino acids.

The CDR3 loop is CASSQESTVGTDTQYF. The DNA of the CDR3 is TGCGCCAGCAGCCAAGAAAGTACAGTGGGCACAGATACGCAGTATTTT. J is TRBJ2-3 and V is TRBV4-1, with D unclear. V was cut by 0 bases and J by 1 base, with 11 bases left in between. The CDR3 contains 16 residues. Germline lookup yields CDR1 MGHRA and CDR2 YSYEKL.